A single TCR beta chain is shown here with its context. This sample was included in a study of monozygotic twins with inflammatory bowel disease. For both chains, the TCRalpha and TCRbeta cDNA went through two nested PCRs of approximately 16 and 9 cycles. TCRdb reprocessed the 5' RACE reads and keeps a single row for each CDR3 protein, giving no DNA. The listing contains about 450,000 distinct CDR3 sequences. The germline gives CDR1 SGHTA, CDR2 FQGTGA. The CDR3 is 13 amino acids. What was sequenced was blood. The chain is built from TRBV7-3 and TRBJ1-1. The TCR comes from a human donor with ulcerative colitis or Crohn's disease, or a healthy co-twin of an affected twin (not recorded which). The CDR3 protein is CASSAWLNTEAFF. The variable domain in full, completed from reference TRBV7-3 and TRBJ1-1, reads GAGVSQTPSNKVTEKGKYVELRCDPISGHTALYWYRQSLGQGPEFLIYFQGTGAADDSGLPNDRFFAVRPEGSVSTLKIQRTERGDSAVYLCASSAWLNTEAFFGQGTRLTVV.